A selection of T cell receptor beta chains follows, all from one sample in a study of long-term antiretroviral therapy in people with HIV. Only in-frame clones appear in the TCRdb table, and some are missing; sequencing was by immunoSEQ multiplex PCR. The sample consists of about 33,000 clones, approximately 96% of them appearing once. Here the sequenced sample was unsorted PBMCs, taken 6.5 to 6.6 years after starting antiretroviral therapy. Source of these receptors: a young man with HIV. Each CDR3 is given with its conserved first and last residue. The D gene is left open where the match is weak. Only part of the rows carry a size: once, few, many, or a class if the clone is expanded.

CDR3 DNA: TGTGCCAGCAGCTTAGCAGAGCGTTTGTACCAAGAGACCCAGTACTTC
CDR3 protein: CASSLAERLYQETQYF
J gene: TRBJ2-5
V gene: TRBV7-6
CDR3 length: 16
clone size: .
D gene: .

CDR3 DNA: TGTGCCAGCAGTGAACCCAGTTACAGTCCCCGGGTGTACGAGCAGTACTTC
CDR3 protein: CASSEPSYSPRVYEQYF
J gene: TRBJ2-7
V gene: TRBV6-1
CDR3 length: 17
clone size: .
D gene: .

CDR3 DNA: TGCGCCAGCAGCCCAAGGACTAGCGGGGGGCCTGGGCAGTTCTTC
CDR3 protein: CASSPRTSGGPGQFF
J gene: TRBJ2-1
V gene: TRBV4-1
CDR3 length: 15
clone size: .
D gene: TRBD2

CDR3 DNA: TGTGCCAGCAGCTTGGGGCTTGGGGGGTACAATGAGCAGTTCTTC
CDR3 protein: CASSLGLGGYNEQFF
J gene: TRBJ2-1
V gene: TRBV11-3
CDR3 length: 15
clone size: .
D gene: .

CDR3 DNA: TGTGCCAGCAGCAACCCGGGACAGGGTAACGAGCAGTACTTC
CDR3 protein: CASSNPGQGNEQYF
J gene: TRBJ2-7
V gene: TRBV6-5
CDR3 length: 14
clone size: .
D gene: TRBD1

CDR3 DNA: TGTGCCAGCAGTGTAGGGAGAAGCGTTGCAGATACGCAGTATTTT
CDR3 protein: CASSVGRSVADTQYF
J gene: TRBJ2-3
V gene: TRBV2
CDR3 length: 15
clone size: once
D gene: .

CDR3 DNA: TGTGCCAGCAGCTTTAGTTGGTTACTAGCCAAAAACATTCAGTACTTC
CDR3 protein: CASSFSWLLAKNIQYF
J gene: TRBJ2-4
V gene: TRBV5-6
CDR3 length: 16
clone size: .
D gene: .

CDR3 DNA: TGTGCCAGCAACACAAACCCCCCGGAAGCTTTCTTT
CDR3 protein: CASNTNPPEAFF
J gene: TRBJ1-1
V gene: TRBV2
CDR3 length: 12
clone size: .
D gene: .

CDR3 DNA: TGTGCCAGCAGTGAATTCGGGTCCACCACCAAGAACACTGAAGCTTTCTTT
CDR3 protein: CASSEFGSTTKNTEAFF
J gene: TRBJ1-1
V gene: TRBV25-1
CDR3 length: 17
clone size: once
D gene: .

CDR3 DNA: TGTGCCAGCAGTCCGTCGACAGGGGCCGGTCACAATGAGCAGTTCTTC
CDR3 protein: CASSPSTGAGHNEQFF
J gene: TRBJ2-1
V gene: TRBV27
CDR3 length: 16
clone size: .
D gene: TRBD1

CDR3 DNA: TGTGCCAGCAGTTACCTCGGACGGAACACTGAAGCTTTCTTT
CDR3 protein: CASSYLGRNTEAFF
J gene: TRBJ1-1
V gene: TRBV6-6
CDR3 length: 14
clone size: .
D gene: .

CDR3 DNA: TGTGCCTGGAGTGTGGGATATAATTCACCCCTCCACTTT
CDR3 protein: CAWSVGYNSPLHF
J gene: TRBJ1-6
V gene: TRBV30
CDR3 length: 13
clone size: .
D gene: .

CDR3 DNA: TGCGCCAGCAGCTTGGCGACGACCAGGGGGCTTGGGGAGACCCAGTACTTC
CDR3 protein: CASSLATTRGLGETQYF
J gene: TRBJ2-5
V gene: TRBV5-1
CDR3 length: 17
clone size: .
D gene: TRBD1

CDR3 DNA: TGTGCCAGCAGCCAGGGGTTCACTAATGAAAAACTGTTTTTT
CDR3 protein: CASSQGFTNEKLFF
J gene: TRBJ1-4
V gene: TRBV6-5
CDR3 length: 14
clone size: .
D gene: .

CDR3 DNA: TGTGCCAGCAGCCTCCTCCTTACCGGGACAGCATACAATGAGCAGTTCTTC
CDR3 protein: CASSLLLTGTAYNEQFF
J gene: TRBJ2-1
V gene: TRBV7-2
CDR3 length: 17
clone size: .
D gene: TRBD1

CDR3 DNA: TGTGCCAGCAGCGTGTCAGGGATAGGGCAGCCCCAGCATTTT
CDR3 protein: CASSVSGIGQPQHF
J gene: TRBJ1-5
V gene: TRBV9
CDR3 length: 14
clone size: .
D gene: .

CDR3 DNA: TGTGCCAGCAGCGGACAACGGGGACAGGGAACGCAGTATTTT
CDR3 protein: CASSGQRGQGTQYF
J gene: TRBJ2-3
V gene: TRBV7-9
CDR3 length: 14
clone size: .
D gene: TRBD1

CDR3 DNA: TGTGCCAGCAGCTACCCGACGAGGGGCAGCACAGATACGCAGTATTTT
CDR3 protein: CASSYPTRGSTDTQYF
J gene: TRBJ2-3
V gene: TRBV7-2
CDR3 length: 16
clone size: .
D gene: .

CDR3 DNA: TGTGCCAGCAGTGAACAGGGGGCCTCCGGGGAGCTGTTTTTT
CDR3 protein: CASSEQGASGELFF
J gene: TRBJ2-2
V gene: TRBV2
CDR3 length: 14
clone size: .
D gene: TRBD1

CDR3 DNA: TGTGCCAGCAGGAACGGACAGGTCGAGCAGTACTTC
CDR3 protein: CASRNGQVEQYF
J gene: TRBJ2-7
V gene: TRBV2
CDR3 length: 12
clone size: .
D gene: TRBD1

CDR3 DNA: TGTGCCAGCAGGTTGCAGGCTTTTAGCTCCTACAATGAGCAGTTCTTC
CDR3 protein: CASRLQAFSSYNEQFF
J gene: TRBJ2-1
V gene: TRBV27
CDR3 length: 16
clone size: .
D gene: .

CDR3 DNA: TGTGCCAGCACCCCCGGGACTAGCACAGATACGCAGTATTTT
CDR3 protein: CASTPGTSTDTQYF
J gene: TRBJ2-3
V gene: TRBV6-1
CDR3 length: 14
clone size: .
D gene: .

CDR3 DNA: TGTGCCAGCGCCTCGCGGACAGCGGACACTGAAGCTTTCTTT
CDR3 protein: CASASRTADTEAFF
J gene: TRBJ1-1
V gene: TRBV28
CDR3 length: 14
clone size: .
D gene: .

CDR3 DNA: TGTGCCAGGAACCTGACTAGCGGGGTTATGCGGGAGCAGTACTTC
CDR3 protein: CARNLTSGVMREQYF
J gene: TRBJ2-5
V gene: TRBV5-6
CDR3 length: 15
clone size: .
D gene: TRBD2

CDR3 DNA: TGTGCCACCAGCGGGACGGGTCAACCAAATCAGCCCCAGCATTTT
CDR3 protein: CATSGTGQPNQPQHF
J gene: TRBJ1-5
V gene: TRBV15
CDR3 length: 15
clone size: .
D gene: .

CDR3 DNA: TGTGCCAGCAGTTTCCAAGGGGAGACCCAGTACTTC
CDR3 protein: CASSFQGETQYF
J gene: TRBJ2-5
V gene: TRBV6-5
CDR3 length: 12
clone size: .
D gene: .

CDR3 DNA: TGTGCCAGCAGCTTAGACACCGGGGAGCTGTTTTTT
CDR3 protein: CASSLDTGELFF
J gene: TRBJ2-2
V gene: TRBV7-9
CDR3 length: 12
clone size: .
D gene: .

CDR3 DNA: TGCAGCGTTGGAGGGACTAGCGGCTACAATGAGCAGTTCTTC
CDR3 protein: CSVGGTSGYNEQFF
J gene: TRBJ2-1
V gene: TRBV29-1
CDR3 length: 14
clone size: .
D gene: TRBD2

CDR3 DNA: TGTGCCAGTAGTCAAGTACACACCGGGGAGCTGTTTTTT
CDR3 protein: CASSQVHTGELFF
J gene: TRBJ2-2
V gene: TRBV19
CDR3 length: 13
clone size: .
D gene: .